The 21 T cell receptor beta chains below all came from one sample that was sequenced in a study of response to subunit inactivated influenza vaccine listed by TCRdb under 2018. The method behind the library was RT-PCR. Reads for this sample came from an Illumina HiSeq 2500. The raw public reads went through TCRdb reprocessing: fastp at Q25, MiXCR clone calling, in-frame beta chains kept. Identical CDR3 proteins give one entry, which carries the most common genes and DNA. This sample lists about 540,000 distinct CDR3 sequences; under 30% were detected once. The ten most abundant clones make up under 3.5% of the sample. This sample also belongs to another study, concerning T cells expressing NK-cell markers. That second publication adds: The TCR beta cDNA libraries were made using 5'RACE template switching, a step that added both a universal primer site and unique molecular identifiers.

Sequencing was performed on CD4+ T cells sorted from PBMCs, taken 11 to 12 days after vaccination. The receptors here all came from a middle-aged man who received an inactivated influenza vaccine. Donor details come from another sample of the same person, matched by shared clones.

V and J are TRBV12-3 or TRBV12-4 and TRBJ2-2; TRBD1 might be the D (6 bases). Trimming pared 2 bases from V and 0 bases from J, leaving 10 bases between. This CDR3 spans 16 amino acids. The CDR3 DNA sequence: TGTGCCAGCAGTTTATCGGGACAACCGAACACCGGGGAGCTGTTTTTT. Translation: CASSLSGQPNTGELFF.

The rearrangement uses TRBV20-1 and TRBJ1-1; TRBD1 matches 7 bases. Germline loops: CDR1 DFQATT, CDR2 SNEGSKA (reference sequence). Germline trimming cut 1 base from V and 3 bases from J; bases unmatched to any gene: 2. The CDR3 is 13 residues long. In DNA form, the CDR3 reads TGCAGTGCTAGAGGGGACAGACACACTGAAGCTTTCTTT. Amino acids: CSARGDRHTEAFF.

This clonotype was observed a few times. The chain carries TRBV12-3 or TRBV12-4 and TRBJ2-2; the D is unclear. V shed 7 bases and J shed 4 bases, with 4 bases lying between them. The CDR3 extends over 11 amino acids. The CDR3 region is CASKSTGELFF. Here the CDR3 DNA reads TGTGCCAGCAAGAGCACCGGGGAGCTGTTTTTT.

V and J are TRBV29-1 and TRBJ1-1, with D possibly matching TRBD1 (5 bases). Germline assignment: CDR1 SQVTM and CDR2 ANQGSEA. Trimming pared 3 bases from V and 5 bases from J, leaving 13 bases between. CDR3 length: 13 amino acids. DNA of the CDR3: TGCAGCGTTGAGGGCAGGGTTCGTACTGAAGCTTTCTTT. Amino acid sequence: CSVEGRVRTEAFF.

This chain uses TRBV10-2 with TRBJ2-1, with 9 positions matching TRBD2. Germline-derived CDR1 and CDR2 are WSHSY and SAAADI. Trimming took 7 bases from V and 0 from J; bases not matched to a gene: 4. This CDR3 spans 15 amino acids. CDR3 sequence reads: CASISSGSSYNEQFF. CDR3 nucleotide sequence: TGCGCCAGCATCAGTAGCGGGAGCTCCTACAATGAGCAGTTCTTC.

A few counts support this clonotype. The gene calls are TRBV28 and TRBJ1-2; maybe TRBD1 (6 bases). The V end lost 6 bases, the J end lost 2 bases, and 10 bases lay between the germline ends. Germline values: CDR1 MDHEN, CDR2 SYDVKM. This CDR3 spans 13 amino acids. The DNA for the CDR3 is TGTGCCAGCAGGGTGGGACAAAACTATGGCTACACCTTC. Its protein is CASRVGQNYGYTF.

The chain uses TRBV20-1 and TRBJ2-2; D is undetermined. Germline V gene data show CDR1 as DFQATT and CDR2 as SNEGSKA (reference sequence). The CDR3 spans 13 residues. V dropped 3 bases and J dropped 2 bases, with 7 bases sitting between them. The CDR3 spells CSARPDNTGELFF. CDR3 DNA: TGCAGTGCTAGGCCGGACAACACCGGGGAGCTGTTTTTT.

This clonotype was detected a few times. The chain recombines TRBV14 with TRBJ2-1, with D possibly TRBD1 on 6 matching bases. The CDR3 spans 15 residues. Trimming took 4 bases from V and 3 from J, leaving 13 bases between them. Per the germline V gene, CDR1 is SGHDN and CDR2 is FVKESK. This CDR3 is CASSPTGNLYNEQFF. The DNA for the CDR3 is TGTGCCAGCAGCCCAACAGGGAATCTCTACAATGAGCAGTTCTTC.

This clonotype was seen a few times. The chain carries TRBV7-9 and TRBJ2-7; the match to TRBD1 covers 9 bases. The J segment lost 6 bases and the V segment lost 3 bases, leaving 6 bases of the junction unmatched. Germline assignment: CDR1 SEHNR and CDR2 FQNEAQ (reference sequence). This CDR3 comprises 14 residues. The CDR3 DNA follows: TGTGCCAGCAGCTTTTGGGACAGGGCGAGCGAGCAGTACTTC. The encoded protein is CASSFWDRASEQYF.

V and J are TRBV27 and TRBJ2-1; 8 bases match TRBD1. Trimming removed 3 bases from V and 8 bases from J; junction bases left unmatched: 3. Germline V gene lookup returns CDR1 MNHEY and CDR2 SMNVEV (reference sequence). The CDR3 loop spans 13 amino acids. CDR3 in DNA: TGTGCCAGCAGTTTCGACAGGGGCCATGAGCAGTTCTTC. Its protein is CASSFDRGHEQFF.

Concerning this clonotype: One junction end does not reproduce the germline sequence, and a read error may be involved. The V call is TRBV29-1, the J call TRBJ2-2; D tentatively reads TRBD1 or TRBD2 (5 bases each). There are 13 residues in the CDR3. The germline CDR1 and CDR2 sequences are SQVTM and ANQGSEA. The CDR3 bases are TGCAGCGTTGAGGGGCGGAACACCGGGGAGCTGGTTTTT. It encodes CSVEGRNTGELVF.

This clonotype was counted only a few times. This chain uses TRBV4-1 with TRBJ2-3; D not certain. The length of the CDR3 is 13 residues. Trimming cost V 1 base and J 3 bases, with 5 bases left between them. The germline V gene encodes CDR1 MGHRA and CDR2 YSYEKL. The CDR3 coding sequence is TGCGCCAGCAGCCAAGCCAGAACAGATACGCAGTATTTT. The encoded protein is CASSQARTDTQYF.

The chain recombines TRBV28 with TRBJ2-6, with 7 nucleotides matching TRBD1. In germline, CDR1 is MDHEN, CDR2 SYDVKM. The CDR3 sequence is 13 residues long. After removal of 6 bases from V and 12 bases from J, the junction contained 8 bases not matched to a gene. The CDR3 loop is CASRRQGSPVLTF. For the CDR3, the DNA is TGTGCCAGCAGGAGACAGGGCAGCCCCGTCCTGACTTTC.

The chain combines TRBV7-3 with TRBJ1-1, with 7 positions matching TRBD1. The CDR3 is 14 amino acids. V dropped 5 bases and J dropped 4; count of bases not matched to a gene: 7. The germline gives CDR1 SGHTA, CDR2 FQGTGA. The CDR3: CASSAGQAGTEAFF. CDR3 bases: TGTGCCAGCAGCGCTGGACAGGCGGGCACTGAAGCTTTCTTT.

In this sample, this clonotype turned up many times. The J gene is TRBJ2-1, the V gene TRBV29-1; D is perhaps TRBD1 (5 bases). From germline, CDR1 is SQVTM and CDR2 ANQGSEA. V dropped 4 bases and J dropped 5 bases, with 12 bases sitting between them. This CDR3 region has 13 residues. For the CDR3, the DNA is TGCAGCGTTGTTCCCGCCAGGGACAATGAGCAGTTCTTC. Amino acid sequence: CSVVPARDNEQFF.

The table lists this clonotype with a few counts. This chain connects TRBV7-2 to TRBJ2-5; 11 bases fit TRBD1. Germline-derived CDR1 and CDR2 are SGHTA and FQGNSA. Trimming removed 6 bases from V and 5 bases from J; junction bases left unmatched: 8. CDR3 length equals 15 residues. Here the CDR3 reads CASSFGQGASETQYF. CDR3 nucleotides: TGTGCCAGCAGTTTTGGACAGGGGGCGTCGGAGACCCAGTACTTC.

The rearrangement joins TRBV4-1 to TRBJ2-2; tentatively, D is TRBD1 (5 bases). The CDR3 is made up of 15 amino acids. Trimming stripped 5 bases from V and 3 bases from J, with 13 bases between. Germline V gives CDR1 MGHRA, CDR2 YSYEKL. DNA of the CDR3: TGCGCCAGCAGCATACAAGGGGCGGACACCGGGGAGCTGTTTTTT. This translates into CASSIQGADTGELFF.

This clonotype occurred a few times. The CDR3 loop reads CASTSRSFQETQYF. The DNA of the CDR3 is TGTGCCAGCACCTCCCGTAGTTTCCAAGAGACCCAGTACTTC. The V call is TRBV6-2 or TRBV6-3, the J call TRBJ2-5, with D uncertain. CDR3 size: 14 residues. The germline V and J ends were trimmed by 7 bases and 1 base, with 13 bases remaining between them. Germline V gives CDR1 MNHEY, CDR2 SVGEGT.

The genes are TRBV20-1 and TRBJ2-7; 11 positions match TRBD2. J lost 3 bases, V lost 7 bases, and 8 bases had no gene match. The CDR3 runs 14 residues. Germline CDR1 reads DFQATT; CDR2 reads SNEGSKA (reference sequence). The DNA for the CDR3 is TGCAGTGTTCAGACTAGCGGGAATATCTACGAGCAGTACTTC. Translation gives CSVQTSGNIYEQYF.

This clonotype was counted ten times or more. The J gene is TRBJ2-7, the V gene TRBV7-2; 9 nucleotides align to TRBD2. This CDR3 comprises 14 residues. Unmatched junction bases numbered 6, after V lost 6 bases and J lost 3 bases. CDR1 and CDR2 (germline): SGHTA, FQGNSA. The CDR3 loop reads CASREREESYEQYF. The CDR3 DNA reads TGTGCCAGCAGGGAGCGGGAGGAAAGCTACGAGCAGTACTTC.

This clonotype was picked up a small number of times. CDR3 DNA sequence: TGTGCCAGCGGACAGCTCTCTGGAAACACCATATATTTT. As protein: CASGQLSGNTIYF. V usage is TRBV6-6 and J usage is TRBJ1-3; a possible D gene is TRBD1 (6 bases). The CDR3 consists of 13 residues. Germline V gives CDR1 MNHNY, CDR2 SVGAGI (reference sequence). The ends were cut back, 8 bases at V and 0 bases at J, with 8 bases in the middle.